A selection of T cell receptor beta chains follows, all from one sample in a study of T cell clones after liver transplantation. Repertoires were generated with immunoSEQ multiplex PCR, while TCRdb's copy carries only in-frame clones and drops some. The top ten clones hold 0.83% of a sample with about 120,000 clones, less than 95% of them seen once. Sample: CD4+ T cells from blood, taken 12 months after liver transplant. These receptors all come from a human patient who received a liver transplant. Some T cells may have originated in the graft donor. The CDR3 runs from the conserved cysteine through the conserved F or W. Each record gives: J gene, V gene, clone size, D gene, CDR3 length, CDR3 protein, CDR3 DNA. A D gene is named only where the DNA matches it firmly. Expanded clones are given a class, and other clones once, few, many or no size at all.

j_call: TRBJ1-2; v_call: TRBV19; clone_size: -; d_call: -; cdr3_length: 13; cdr3_aa: CASTIGGNYGYTF; cdr3_nt: TGTGCCAGTACTATCGGGGGAAACTATGGCTACACCTTC
j_call: TRBJ1-1; v_call: TRBV5-5; clone_size: -; d_call: -; cdr3_length: 13; cdr3_aa: CASSLAGSLEAFF; cdr3_nt: TGTGCCAGCAGCTTGGCCGGCTCACTTGAAGCTTTCTTT
j_call: TRBJ1-2; v_call: TRBV6-6; clone_size: -; d_call: -; cdr3_length: 14; cdr3_aa: CASRLRGINYGYTF; cdr3_nt: TGTGCCAGCAGGTTACGGGGGATTAACTATGGCTACACCTTC
j_call: TRBJ2-5; v_call: TRBV19; clone_size: -; d_call: -; cdr3_length: 14; cdr3_aa: CASSLWGAQETQYF; cdr3_nt: TGTGCCAGTAGCCTTTGGGGGGCTCAAGAGACCCAGTACTTC
j_call: TRBJ2-7; v_call: TRBV11-3; clone_size: -; d_call: TRBD2; cdr3_length: 16; cdr3_aa: CASSPTGGGGRSEQYF; cdr3_nt: TGTGCCAGCAGCCCAACCGGCGGGGGGGGGCGAAGCGAGCAGTACTTC
j_call: TRBJ2-3; v_call: TRBV9; clone_size: -; d_call: -; cdr3_length: 14; cdr3_aa: CASSVAGVQATQYF; cdr3_nt: TGTGCCAGCAGCGTAGCTGGGGTACAGGCTACGCAGTATTTT
j_call: TRBJ2-7; v_call: TRBV28; clone_size: -; d_call: TRBD1; cdr3_length: 15; cdr3_aa: CASSARGAGGYEQYF; cdr3_nt: TGTGCCAGCAGCGCGAGAGGGGCAGGGGGCTACGAGCAGTACTTC
j_call: TRBJ1-2; v_call: TRBV29-1; clone_size: -; d_call: TRBD1; cdr3_length: 16; cdr3_aa: CSVGGTDWPTNYGYTF; cdr3_nt: TGCAGCGTTGGGGGGACAGATTGGCCAACTAACTATGGCTACACCTTC
j_call: TRBJ1-5; v_call: TRBV7-2; clone_size: -; d_call: -; cdr3_length: 14; cdr3_aa: CASSSRQGNQPQHF; cdr3_nt: TGTGCCAGCAGCTCGCGACAGGGCAATCAGCCCCAGCATTTT
j_call: TRBJ1-1; v_call: TRBV5-1; clone_size: -; d_call: -; cdr3_length: 14; cdr3_aa: CASSSSHLNTEAFF; cdr3_nt: TGCGCCAGCAGCTCATCCCACCTGAACACTGAAGCTTTCTTT
j_call: TRBJ2-5; v_call: TRBV5-1; clone_size: -; d_call: TRBD1; cdr3_length: 15; cdr3_aa: CASSWGQRYQETQYF; cdr3_nt: TGCGCCAGCAGCTGGGGACAGCGGTACCAAGAGACCCAGTACTTC
j_call: TRBJ2-3; v_call: TRBV7-8; clone_size: -; d_call: TRBD2; cdr3_length: 18; cdr3_aa: CASSLASLAGAPMYTQYF; cdr3_nt: TGTGCCAGCAGCTTAGCCTCACTAGCGGGAGCTCCCATGTATACGCAGTATTTT
j_call: TRBJ1-4; v_call: TRBV19; clone_size: -; d_call: -; cdr3_length: 16; cdr3_aa: CASSTMISSTNEKLFF; cdr3_nt: TGTGCCAGTAGTACCATGATAAGCTCAACTAATGAAAAACTGTTTTTT
j_call: TRBJ2-2; v_call: TRBV11-3; clone_size: -; d_call: -; cdr3_length: 18; cdr3_aa: CASSDRTDHLPRTGELFF; cdr3_nt: TGTGCCAGCAGCGATCGGACTGACCACCTACCGCGAACCGGGGAGCTGTTTTTT
j_call: TRBJ2-6; v_call: TRBV28; clone_size: -; d_call: -; cdr3_length: 17; cdr3_aa: CASNQLASPSGANVLTF; cdr3_nt: TGTGCCAGCAACCAATTAGCCAGCCCCTCTGGGGCCAACGTCCTGACTTTC
j_call: TRBJ2-7; v_call: TRBV7-2; clone_size: -; d_call: TRBD2; cdr3_length: 15; cdr3_aa: CASSLVAGGDREQYF; cdr3_nt: TGTGCCAGCAGCTTAGTTGCGGGAGGGGATCGGGAGCAGTACTTC
j_call: TRBJ2-7; v_call: TRBV6-1; clone_size: -; d_call: -; cdr3_length: 14; cdr3_aa: CASSDSSRNYEQYF; cdr3_nt: TGTGCCAGCAGTGATTCTTCGAGGAACTACGAGCAGTACTTC
j_call: TRBJ2-2; v_call: TRBV10-1; clone_size: -; d_call: -; cdr3_length: 14; cdr3_aa: CASSESGVTGELFF; cdr3_nt: TGCGCCAGCAGTGAATCAGGGGTGACCGGGGAGCTGTTTTTT
j_call: TRBJ2-1; v_call: TRBV27; clone_size: -; d_call: TRBD2; cdr3_length: 19; cdr3_aa: CASTQRGLAGGLPINEQFF; cdr3_nt: TGTGCCAGCACCCAGAGGGGACTAGCGGGAGGGCTTCCAATCAATGAGCAGTTCTTC
j_call: TRBJ2-3; v_call: TRBV5-4; clone_size: -; d_call: TRBD2; cdr3_length: 16; cdr3_aa: CASSYSSGGSTDTQYF; cdr3_nt: TGTGCCAGCAGCTACTCGAGCGGGGGGAGCACAGATACGCAGTATTTT
j_call: TRBJ1-1; v_call: TRBV7-6; clone_size: many; d_call: -; cdr3_length: 13; cdr3_aa: CASSLTERSEAFF; cdr3_nt: TGTGCCAGCAGCTTAACCGAGAGGTCTGAAGCTTTCTTT
j_call: TRBJ2-5; v_call: TRBV4-3; clone_size: -; d_call: TRBD2; cdr3_length: 14; cdr3_aa: CASSQGGGLETQYF; cdr3_nt: TGCGCCAGCAGCCAAGGGGGGGGTTTAGAGACCCAGTACTTC
j_call: TRBJ1-5; v_call: TRBV5-5; clone_size: once; d_call: -; cdr3_length: 15; cdr3_aa: CASSLVPGSNQPQHF; cdr3_nt: TGTGCCAGCAGCTTGGTACCGGGGAGCAATCAGCCCCAGCATTTT
j_call: TRBJ1-5; v_call: TRBV18; clone_size: -; d_call: TRBD1; cdr3_length: 18; cdr3_aa: CASSRGPRQGAVNQPQHF; cdr3_nt: TGTGCCAGCTCCAGAGGTCCCCGACAGGGGGCGGTTAATCAGCCCCAGCATTTT
j_call: TRBJ2-1; v_call: TRBV28; clone_size: -; d_call: -; cdr3_length: 15; cdr3_aa: CASSPSRGDFNEQFF; cdr3_nt: TGTGCCAGCAGCCCCAGCAGGGGAGATTTCAATGAGCAGTTCTTC
j_call: TRBJ2-1; v_call: TRBV28; clone_size: -; d_call: TRBD2; cdr3_length: 16; cdr3_aa: CASSHLGLADYNEQFF; cdr3_nt: TGTGCCAGCAGCCACTTAGGGCTAGCGGACTACAATGAGCAGTTCTTC
j_call: TRBJ2-5; v_call: TRBV18; clone_size: -; d_call: TRBD2; cdr3_length: 16; cdr3_aa: CASSPLSLARPETQYF; cdr3_nt: TGTGCCAGCTCACCCCTATCACTAGCGAGGCCAGAGACCCAGTACTTC
j_call: TRBJ1-2; v_call: TRBV4-1; clone_size: -; d_call: -; cdr3_length: 15; cdr3_aa: CASSQEQSDYYGYTF; cdr3_nt: TGCGCCAGCAGCCAAGAGCAGTCTGACTACTATGGCTACACCTTC
j_call: TRBJ1-2; v_call: TRBV11-2; clone_size: -; d_call: -; cdr3_length: 13; cdr3_aa: CASSLEGKSGYTF; cdr3_nt: TGTGCCAGCAGCTTAGAAGGGAAATCCGGCTACACCTTC
j_call: TRBJ2-3; v_call: TRBV19; clone_size: -; d_call: TRBD2; cdr3_length: 16; cdr3_aa: CASSPPGLGRTDTQYF; cdr3_nt: TGTGCCAGTAGCCCCCCGGGACTAGGACGCACAGATACGCAGTATTTT
j_call: TRBJ2-7; v_call: TRBV18; clone_size: -; d_call: -; cdr3_length: 13; cdr3_aa: CATVGGLRSEQYF; cdr3_nt: TGTGCCACCGTAGGAGGGCTAAGGAGCGAGCAGTACTTC
j_call: TRBJ2-1; v_call: TRBV30; clone_size: few; d_call: -; cdr3_length: 13; cdr3_aa: CAGTLFSYNEQFF; cdr3_nt: TGTGCCGGGACCTTATTCTCCTACAATGAGCAGTTCTTC